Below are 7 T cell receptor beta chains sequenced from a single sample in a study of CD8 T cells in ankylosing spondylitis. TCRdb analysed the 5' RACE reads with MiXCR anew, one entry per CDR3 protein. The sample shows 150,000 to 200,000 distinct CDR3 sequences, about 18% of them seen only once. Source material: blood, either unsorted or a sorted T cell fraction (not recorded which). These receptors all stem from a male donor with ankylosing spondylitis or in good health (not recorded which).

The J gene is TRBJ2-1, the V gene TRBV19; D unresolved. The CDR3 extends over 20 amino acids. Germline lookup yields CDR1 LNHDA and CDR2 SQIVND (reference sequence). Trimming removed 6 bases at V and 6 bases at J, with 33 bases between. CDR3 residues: CASSPTTSPKGRGSRNEQFF. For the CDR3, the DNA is TGTGCCAGTAGCCCAACCACGTCCCCTAAAGGTCGCGGTAGTCGCAATGAGCAGTTCTTC.

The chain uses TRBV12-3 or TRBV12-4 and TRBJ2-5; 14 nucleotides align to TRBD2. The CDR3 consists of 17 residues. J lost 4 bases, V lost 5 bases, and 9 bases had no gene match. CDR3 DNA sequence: TGTGCCAGCAGTCTAGGGACTAGCGGGAGATTGGGAGAGACCCAGTACTTC. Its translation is CASSLGTSGRLGETQYF.

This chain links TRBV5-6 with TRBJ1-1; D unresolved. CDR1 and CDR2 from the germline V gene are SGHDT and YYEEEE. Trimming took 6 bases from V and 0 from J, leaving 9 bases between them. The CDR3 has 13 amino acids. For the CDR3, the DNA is TGTGCCAGCACCTCTCAGATGAACACTGAAGCTTTCTTT. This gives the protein CASTSQMNTEAFF.

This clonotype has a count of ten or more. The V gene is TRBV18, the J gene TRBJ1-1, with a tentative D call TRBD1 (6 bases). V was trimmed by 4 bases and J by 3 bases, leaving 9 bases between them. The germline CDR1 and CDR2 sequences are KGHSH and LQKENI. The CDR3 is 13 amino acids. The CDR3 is CASSQGVDTEAFF. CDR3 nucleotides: TGTGCCAGCTCACAGGGGGTGGACACTGAAGCTTTCTTT.

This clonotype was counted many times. This chain's CDR3 is CAIRLGLAAYEQYF. CDR3 DNA sequence: TGTGCCATCAGACTGGGACTAGCGGCCTACGAGCAGTACTTC. The J gene is TRBJ2-7, the V gene TRBV10-3; 11 bases agree with TRBD2. The CDR3 length is 14 residues. V was clipped by 6 bases and J by 2 bases; unmatched bases: 3. Germline assignment: CDR1 ENHRY and CDR2 SYGVKD.

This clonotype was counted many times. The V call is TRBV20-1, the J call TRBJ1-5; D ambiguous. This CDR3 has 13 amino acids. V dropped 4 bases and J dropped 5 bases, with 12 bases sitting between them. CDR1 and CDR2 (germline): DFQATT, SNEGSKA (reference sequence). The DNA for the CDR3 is TGCAGTGCTATTTCCAGGAACGATCAGCCCCAGCATTTT. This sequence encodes CSAISRNDQPQHF.

CDR3 in DNA: TGTGCCAGCAGCTTAACCGGGACAGCGGTCAATGAGCAGTTCTTC. The encoded protein is CASSLTGTAVNEQFF. V gene TRBV7-2 combines with J gene TRBJ2-1; 7 nucleotides line up with TRBD1. The V gene's germline CDR1 is SGHTA and CDR2 FQGNSA. Trimming removed 2 bases from V and 6 bases from J; junction bases left unmatched: 7. This CDR3 is built from 15 residues. The full variable domain, in which reference TRBV7-2 and TRBJ2-1 provide the parts outside the CDR3, is GAGVSQSPSNKVTEKGKDVELRCDPISGHTALYWYRQSLGQGLEFLIYFQGNSAPDKSGLPSDRFSAERTGGSVSTLTIQRTQQEDSAVYLCASSLTGTAVNEQFFGPGTRLTVL.